Within the sample, the clone carrying this TCR beta chain is medium-sized. Peripheral blood genomic DNA, not sorted cells or RNA, was the template. This specimen belongs to a study of T cell repertoires in aging, cancer and after chemotherapy. TRB rearrangements spanning V, D and J were amplified using mixed TRB-A/B primers. Via MiXCR, TCRdb re-called the multiplex PCR reads, giving one row per CDR3 protein. The repertoire includes about 10,000 distinct CDR3 sequences, roughly a quarter of them detected once, and 1.5% to 2% sits in the top ten. Deletions cut 6 bases from V and 4 bases from J, with 15 bases between. This CDR3 has 14 amino acids. In germline, CDR1 is LNHDA, CDR2 SQIVND (reference sequence).

The chain has TRBV19 and TRBJ1-2; unclear D gene. The specimen sequenced was blood. The clonotype was recovered from a human donor in good health. CDR3 loop: CASRRRNAIYGYTF. The CDR3 DNA follows: TGTGCCAGTAGGAGACGGAACGCGATCTATGGCTACACCTTC. Looking up the rest from reference TRBV19 and TRBJ1-2 gives the full variable domain: DGGITQSPKYLFRKEGQNVTLSCEQNLNHDAMYWYRQDPGQGLRLIYYSQIVNDFQKGDIAEGYSVSREKKESFPLTVTSAQKNPTAFYLCASRRRNAIYGYTFGSGTRLTVV.